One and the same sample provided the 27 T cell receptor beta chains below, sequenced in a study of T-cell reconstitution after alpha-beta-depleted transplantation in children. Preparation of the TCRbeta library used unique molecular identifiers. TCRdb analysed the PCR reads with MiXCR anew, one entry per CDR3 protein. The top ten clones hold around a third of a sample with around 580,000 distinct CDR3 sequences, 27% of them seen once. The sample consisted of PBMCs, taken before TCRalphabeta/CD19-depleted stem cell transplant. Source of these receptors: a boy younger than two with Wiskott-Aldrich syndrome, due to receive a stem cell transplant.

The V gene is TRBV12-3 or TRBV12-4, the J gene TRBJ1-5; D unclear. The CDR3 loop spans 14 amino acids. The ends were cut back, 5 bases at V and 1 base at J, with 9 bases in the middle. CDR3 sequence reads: CASSRGLSNQPQHF. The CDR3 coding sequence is TGTGCCAGCAGTCGTGGACTGAGCAATCAGCCCCAGCATTTT.

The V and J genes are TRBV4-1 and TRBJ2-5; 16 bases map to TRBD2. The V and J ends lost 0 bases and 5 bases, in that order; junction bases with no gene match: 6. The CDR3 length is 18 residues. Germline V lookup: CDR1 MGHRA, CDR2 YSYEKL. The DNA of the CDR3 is TGCGCCAGCAGCCAAGAGGGACTAGCGGGAGGGCCTTCGGAGACCCAGTACTTC. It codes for CASSQEGLAGGPSETQYF.

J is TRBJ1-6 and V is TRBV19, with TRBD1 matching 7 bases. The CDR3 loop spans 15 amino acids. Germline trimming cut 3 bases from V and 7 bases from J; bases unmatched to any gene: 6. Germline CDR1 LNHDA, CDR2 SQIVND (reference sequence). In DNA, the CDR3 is TGTGCCAGTAGTATCACAGGGGATCGGAATTCACCCCTCCACTTT. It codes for CASSITGDRNSPLHF. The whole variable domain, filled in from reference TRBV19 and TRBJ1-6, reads DGGITQSPKYLFRKEGQNVTLSCEQNLNHDAMYWYRQDPGQGLRLIYYSQIVNDFQKGDIAEGYSVSREKKESFPLTVTSAQKNPTAFYLCASSITGDRNSPLHFGNGTRLTVT.

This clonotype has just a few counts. This chain's CDR3 is CASSPNPGLGTYNEQFF. CDR3 bases: TGTGCCAGCAGCCCTAATCCGGGACTGGGTACCTACAATGAGCAGTTCTTC. The chain combines TRBV7-2 with TRBJ2-1, with a possible D match to TRBD2 (6 bases). Trimming pared 5 bases from V and 2 bases from J, leaving 19 bases between. Germline V gives CDR1 SGHTA, CDR2 FQGNSA. This CDR3 has 17 residues.

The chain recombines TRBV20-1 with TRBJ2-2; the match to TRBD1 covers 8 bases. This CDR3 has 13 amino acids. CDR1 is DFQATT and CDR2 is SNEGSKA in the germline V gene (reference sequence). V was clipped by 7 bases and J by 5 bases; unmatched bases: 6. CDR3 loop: CSVGQGRTGELFF. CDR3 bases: TGCAGTGTTGGACAGGGTAGAACCGGGGAGCTGTTTTTT.

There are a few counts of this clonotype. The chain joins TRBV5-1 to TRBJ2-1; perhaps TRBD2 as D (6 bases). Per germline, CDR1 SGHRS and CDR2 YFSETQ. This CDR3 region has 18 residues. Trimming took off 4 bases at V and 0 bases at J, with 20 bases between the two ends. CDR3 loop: CASSQHFRDFSSYNEQFF. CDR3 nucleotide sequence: TGCGCCAGCAGCCAACACTTCCGGGACTTCAGCTCCTACAATGAGCAGTTCTTC.

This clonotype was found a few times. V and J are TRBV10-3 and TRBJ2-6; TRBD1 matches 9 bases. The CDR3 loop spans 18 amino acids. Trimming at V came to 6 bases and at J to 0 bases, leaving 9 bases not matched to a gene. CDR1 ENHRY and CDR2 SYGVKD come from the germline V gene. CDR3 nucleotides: TGTGCCATCAGCATCCCGGGACAGGGATACTCTGGGGCCAACGTCCTGACTTTC. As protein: CAISIPGQGYSGANVLTF.

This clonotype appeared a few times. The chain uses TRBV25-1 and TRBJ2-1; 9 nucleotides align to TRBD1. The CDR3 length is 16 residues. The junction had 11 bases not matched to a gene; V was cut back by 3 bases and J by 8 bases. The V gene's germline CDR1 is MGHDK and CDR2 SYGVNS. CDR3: CASSDGTGRLYDEQFF. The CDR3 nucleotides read TGTGCCAGCAGTGACGGGACAGGGAGATTGTATGATGAGCAGTTCTTC.

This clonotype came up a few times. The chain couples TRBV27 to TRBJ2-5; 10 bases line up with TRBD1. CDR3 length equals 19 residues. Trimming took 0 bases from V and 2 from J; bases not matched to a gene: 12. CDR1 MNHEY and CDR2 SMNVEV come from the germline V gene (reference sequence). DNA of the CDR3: TGTGCCAGCAGTTTATCGACCGGGACAGGGGACAATGCTCAAGAGACCCAGTACTTC. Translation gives CASSLSTGTGDNAQETQYF.

The CDR3 coding sequence is TGTGCCAGTAGTATCGGGACAGCAGTTAATCAGCCCCAGCATTTT. Its translation is CASSIGTAVNQPQHF. The rearrangement links TRBV19 to TRBJ1-5; 7 bases align to TRBD1. Trimming at V came to 3 bases and at J to 4 bases, leaving 6 bases not matched to a gene. The CDR3 is 15 amino acids. Germline V gene sequence: CDR1 LNHDA, CDR2 SQIVND (reference sequence). Full variable domain (remainder filled in from reference TRBV19 and TRBJ1-5): DGGITQSPKYLFRKEGQNVTLSCEQNLNHDAMYWYRQDPGQGLRLIYYSQIVNDFQKGDIAEGYSVSREKKESFPLTVTSAQKNPTAFYLCASSIGTAVNQPQHFGDGTRLSIL.

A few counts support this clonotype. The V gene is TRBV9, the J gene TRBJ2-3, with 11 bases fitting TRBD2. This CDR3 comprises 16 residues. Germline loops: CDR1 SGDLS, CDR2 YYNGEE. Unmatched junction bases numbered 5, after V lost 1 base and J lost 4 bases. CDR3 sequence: CASSVSPGLAADTQYF. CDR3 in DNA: TGTGCCAGCAGCGTATCCCCGGGACTAGCGGCAGATACGCAGTATTTT.

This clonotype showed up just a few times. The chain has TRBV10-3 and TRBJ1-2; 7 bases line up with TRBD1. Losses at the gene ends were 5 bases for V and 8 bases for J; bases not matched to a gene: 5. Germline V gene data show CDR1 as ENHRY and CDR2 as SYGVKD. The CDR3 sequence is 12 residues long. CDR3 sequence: CAISPTGTGYTF. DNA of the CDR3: TGTGCCATCAGTCCGACAGGGACCGGCTACACCTTC.

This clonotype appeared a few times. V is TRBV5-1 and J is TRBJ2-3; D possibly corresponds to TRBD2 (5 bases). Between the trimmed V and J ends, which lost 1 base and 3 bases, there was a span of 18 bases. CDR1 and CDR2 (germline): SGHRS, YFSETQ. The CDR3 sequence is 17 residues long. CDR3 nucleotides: TGCGCCAGCAGCTTGATCTGGTCGCGGGTTGGGACAGATACGCAGTATTTT. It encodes CASSLIWSRVGTDTQYF.

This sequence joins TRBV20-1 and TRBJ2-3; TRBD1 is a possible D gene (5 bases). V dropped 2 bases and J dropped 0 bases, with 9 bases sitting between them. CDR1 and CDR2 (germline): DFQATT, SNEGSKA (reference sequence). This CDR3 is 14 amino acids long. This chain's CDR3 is CSARIPGSTDTQYF. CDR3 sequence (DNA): TGCAGTGCTAGAATTCCAGGGAGCACAGATACGCAGTATTTT.

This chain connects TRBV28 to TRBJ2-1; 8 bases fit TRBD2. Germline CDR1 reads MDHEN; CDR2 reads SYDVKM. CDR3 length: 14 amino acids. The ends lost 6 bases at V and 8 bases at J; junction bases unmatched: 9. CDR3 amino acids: CASRPSGGGDEQFF. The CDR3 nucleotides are TGTGCCAGCAGACCAAGCGGGGGAGGGGATGAGCAGTTCTTC. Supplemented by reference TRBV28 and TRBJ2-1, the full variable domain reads DVKVTQSSRYLVKRTGEKVFLECVQDMDHENMFWYRQDPGLGLRLIYFSYDVKMKEKGDIPEGYSVSREKKERFSLILESASTNQTSMYLCASRPSGGGDEQFFGPGTRLTVL.

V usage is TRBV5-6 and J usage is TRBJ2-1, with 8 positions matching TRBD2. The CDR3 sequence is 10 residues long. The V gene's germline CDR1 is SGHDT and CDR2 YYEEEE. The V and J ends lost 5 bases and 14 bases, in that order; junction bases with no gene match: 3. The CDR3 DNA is TGTGCCAGCAGAGCGGGAGACAAGTTCTTC. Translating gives CASRAGDKFF.

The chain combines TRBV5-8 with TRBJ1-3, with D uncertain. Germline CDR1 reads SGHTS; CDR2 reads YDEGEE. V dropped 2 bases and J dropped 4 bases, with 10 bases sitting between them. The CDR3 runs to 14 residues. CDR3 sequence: CASSFGITGNTIYF. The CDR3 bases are TGTGCCAGCAGCTTTGGGATTACAGGAAACACCATATATTTT.

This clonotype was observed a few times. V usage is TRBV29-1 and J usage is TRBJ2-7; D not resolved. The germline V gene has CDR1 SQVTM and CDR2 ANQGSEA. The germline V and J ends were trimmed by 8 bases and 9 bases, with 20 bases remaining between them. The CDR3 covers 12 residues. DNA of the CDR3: TGCAGCCCCCAAGAAGGAGACTTGGGGCAGTACTTC. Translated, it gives CSPQEGDLGQYF.

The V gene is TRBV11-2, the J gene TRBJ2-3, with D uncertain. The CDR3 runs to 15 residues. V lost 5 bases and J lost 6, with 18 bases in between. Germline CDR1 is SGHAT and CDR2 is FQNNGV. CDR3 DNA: TGTGCCAGCAGCCCCAAGGGTCGCACTCGCGATACGCAGTATTTT. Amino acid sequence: CASSPKGRTRDTQYF.

The CDR3: CSVTGELNSPLHF. Written as DNA, the CDR3 is TGCAGTGTTACAGGGGAACTAAATTCACCCCTCCACTTT. V usage is TRBV20-1 and J usage is TRBJ1-6, with 7 bases fitting TRBD1. The V gene's germline CDR1 is DFQATT and CDR2 SNEGSKA (reference sequence). The V and J ends lost 7 bases and 7 bases, in that order; junction bases with no gene match: 7. This CDR3 has 13 residues.

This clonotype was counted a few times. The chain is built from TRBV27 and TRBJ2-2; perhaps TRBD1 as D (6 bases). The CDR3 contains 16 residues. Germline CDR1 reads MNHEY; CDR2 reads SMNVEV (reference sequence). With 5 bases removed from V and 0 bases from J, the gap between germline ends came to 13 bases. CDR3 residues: CASSPSGDTNTGELFF. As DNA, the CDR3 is TGTGCCAGCAGTCCCTCAGGGGATACGAACACCGGGGAGCTGTTTTTT.

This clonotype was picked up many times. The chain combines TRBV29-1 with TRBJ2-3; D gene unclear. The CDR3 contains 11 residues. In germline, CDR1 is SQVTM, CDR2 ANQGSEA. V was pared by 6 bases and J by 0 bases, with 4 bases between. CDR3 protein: CSVDSTDTQYF. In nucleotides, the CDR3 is TGCAGCGTAGACAGCACAGATACGCAGTATTTT.

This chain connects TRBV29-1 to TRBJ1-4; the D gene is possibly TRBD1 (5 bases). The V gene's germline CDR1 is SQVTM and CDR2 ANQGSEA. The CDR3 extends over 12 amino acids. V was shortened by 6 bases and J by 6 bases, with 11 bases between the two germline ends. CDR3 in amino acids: CSVRQGDEKLFF. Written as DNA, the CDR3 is TGCAGCGTGAGGCAGGGTGATGAAAAACTGTTTTTT.

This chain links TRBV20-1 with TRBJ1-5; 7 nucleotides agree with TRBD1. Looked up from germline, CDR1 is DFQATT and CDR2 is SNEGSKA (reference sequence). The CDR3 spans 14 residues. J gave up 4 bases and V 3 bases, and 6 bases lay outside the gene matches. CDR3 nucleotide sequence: TGCAGTGCTAGGAAGGACAGGCAAAATCAGCCCCAGCATTTT. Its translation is CSARKDRQNQPQHF.

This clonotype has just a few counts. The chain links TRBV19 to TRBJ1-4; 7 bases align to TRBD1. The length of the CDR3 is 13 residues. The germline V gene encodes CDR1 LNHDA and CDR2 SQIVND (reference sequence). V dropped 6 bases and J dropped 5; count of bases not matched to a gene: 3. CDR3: CASRGQLNEKLFF. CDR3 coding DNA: TGTGCCAGTAGGGGACAGCTCAATGAAAAACTGTTTTTT.

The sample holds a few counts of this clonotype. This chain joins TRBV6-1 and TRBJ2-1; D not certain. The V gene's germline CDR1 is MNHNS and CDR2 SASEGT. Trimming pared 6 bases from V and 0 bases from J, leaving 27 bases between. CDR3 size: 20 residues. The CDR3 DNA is TGTGCCAGCAGGAACACTATGTGGTCGGTTGCGGTTAGCTCCTACAATGAGCAGTTCTTC. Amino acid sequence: CASRNTMWSVAVSSYNEQFF.

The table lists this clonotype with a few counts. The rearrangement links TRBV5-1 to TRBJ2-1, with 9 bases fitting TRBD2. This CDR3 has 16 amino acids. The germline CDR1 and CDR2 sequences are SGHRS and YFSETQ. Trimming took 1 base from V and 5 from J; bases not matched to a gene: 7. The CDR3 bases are TGCGCCAGCAGCTTGTTGCCGGCGGGAGGGGACAATGAGCAGTTCTTC. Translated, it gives CASSLLPAGGDNEQFF.